The entry below gives a single T cell receptor beta chain sequence along with its context. The table lists this clonotype with a count of one. Its antigen is unknown. Base qualities were left out, and no much larger clone turns up one base away. Evidence from one read is weak. High-throughput TCR beta sequencing profiled peripheral blood CD8+ and CD4+ T cells from healthy donors, Susac syndrome patients and multiple sclerosis patients. The multiple sclerosis controls were treatment-naive patients whose relapsing-remitting disease, either stable or active, fulfilled the revised McDonald criteria. CD8+ TEMRA cells were enriched by FACS, while bulk CD8+ and CD4+ T cells were purified by magnetic negative isolation. Blood was drawn into EDTA tubes, processed within 24 hours, and PBMCs were isolated by density gradient centrifugation. PBMCs intended for TCR sequencing were cryopreserved in liquid nitrogen and were subsequently thawed in a 37 degrees C water bath. Purity of sorted or isolated CD4+, CD8+ and CD8+ TEMRA cells was at least 90%.

From the germline V gene, CDR1 is SQVTM and CDR2 is ANQGSEA. The CDR3 starts with the cysteine, ends with the phenylalanine, and has 12 residues. Only the CDR3 portion is preserved as DNA: 36 bases, with reading frame beginning at the first base. V and J are trimmed by 7 bases and 6 bases, and the gene matches miss 4 bases of the junction. The data are from a study of CD8 T cells in Susac syndrome (dated by TCRdb to the late 2010s). Describing the broader study: The study used repertoire sequencing to test whether antigen drove CD8+ T cell activation and differentiation in Susac syndrome.

RNA was extracted with the RNeasy kit and roughly 0.5 to 1 ug was reverse transcribed using random hexamers. The immunoSEQ multiplex PCR assay, covering 54 Vbeta and 13 Jbeta segments, was used to amplify TCR beta CDR3 regions. PCR amplification bias was corrected using a synthetic template baseline for primer optimization and computational correction. The paper's data handling went like this. Reads were annotated to V, D and J genes according to IMGT and were analyzed with immunoSEQ Analyzer, with only productive sequences retained. To calculate clonality, Shannon entropy was normalized by log2 of the number of productive unique sequences and then subtracted from one. For each patient and control, public and private clones were evaluated within the 100 most prevalent clones. A clone was defined as Susac-specific if it was absent from the healthy and MS cohorts, from some 1,100 published viral clones and from other ImmuneACCESS disease sequences. Through fastp at Q25 and MiXCR, TCRdb rebuilt clones from the public reads, retaining in-frame beta chains. Merged by CDR3 protein, the rows form single entries marked with the most common genes and DNA. TCRdb's processing, not the authors' own work, is the source of the V and J calls. The sample table contains approximately 270,000 distinct CDR3 sequences; only one count was recorded for approximately 92% of them. The ten top clones hold about 0.071% of the sample.

Overall results and qualifications from the work: The number of individuals in the TCR sequencing and HLA analysis was recognized as being relatively small.

This TCR was recovered from a human donor with multiple sclerosis. The chain employs TRBV29-1 and TRBJ2-1, with 9 bases aligning to TRBD1. The specimen was CD4+ T cells from PBMCs. The sequenced DNA: TGCAGCGGAGAGACAGGGGGCAATGAGCAGTTCTTC. Translated, this gives CSGETGGNEQFF.